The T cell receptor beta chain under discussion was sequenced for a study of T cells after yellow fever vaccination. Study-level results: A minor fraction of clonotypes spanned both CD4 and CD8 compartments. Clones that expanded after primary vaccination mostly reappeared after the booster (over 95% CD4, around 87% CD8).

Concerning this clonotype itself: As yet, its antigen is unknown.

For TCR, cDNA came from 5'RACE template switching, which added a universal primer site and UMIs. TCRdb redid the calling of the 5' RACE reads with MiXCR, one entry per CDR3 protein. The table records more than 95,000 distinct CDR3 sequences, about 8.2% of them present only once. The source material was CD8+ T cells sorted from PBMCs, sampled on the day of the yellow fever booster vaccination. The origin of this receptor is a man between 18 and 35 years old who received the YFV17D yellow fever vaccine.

CDR3 coding DNA: TGTGCCAGCAAGGGGGTAGCTAATGAGCAGTTCTTC. As protein: CASKGVANEQFF. This chain uses TRBV6-5 with TRBJ2-1; weak D call: TRBD1 (6 bases). Between the trimmed V and J ends, which lost 7 bases and 7 bases, there was a span of 11 bases. The CDR3 runs 12 residues. Germline V gives CDR1 MNHEY, CDR2 SVGAGI.